This T cell receptor (beta chain) was obtained from a study of beta chain features in type 1 diabetes. Study results and limitations: The naive, central memory and Treg TCRB repertoires showed an apparent similarity that was greater among patients than among healthy donors. High-TCR-expressing cells could be over-represented by cDNA sequencing.

A note on this clone: Its antigen remains unidentified.

The whole isolated RNA underwent reverse transcription, so sequencing captured expressed TCRB transcripts. Sequencing used immunoSEQ multiplex PCR; TCRdb keeps in-frame clones, though not all of them. The sample has about 320,000 clones; 14% are singletons. Germline V gene lookup returns CDR1 ENHRY and CDR2 SYGVKD. Trimming shortened V by 6 bases and J by 3 bases, and 11 bases separated the two germline ends. The CDR3 length is 13 residues. The chain has TRBV10-3 and TRBJ1-2; D gene unclear. The TCR sequence derives from a man under 40 in good health. The specimen sequenced was central memory CD4+ T cells from blood. The CDR3 nucleotides are TGTGCCATCAGCCAGAGTGGGGACTATGGCTACACCTTC. Protein: CAISQSGDYGYTF.